The 20 T cell receptor beta chains below come from one sample, sequenced in a study of blood T cells in healthy people across ages. A second PCR of 7 to 11 cycles used a sample-barcoded 5' primer and a J-beta primer mix. One entry per CDR3 protein, called by TCRdb with MiXCR from the 5' RACE reads. The sample lists 1.5 million to 2 million distinct CDR3 sequences; 49% were seen once. Material: blood. Source of these receptors: a woman in her thirties or forties in good health.

J is TRBJ2-5 and V is TRBV24-1; 7 nucleotides match TRBD2. Germline V gene lookup returns CDR1 KGHDR and CDR2 SFDVKD. V lost 1 base, J lost 5 bases, and 12 bases stayed unmatched. The CDR3 is 17 amino acids. The CDR3 DNA is TGTGCCACCAGTGATTTCCCTCCAAGCGGGGTTGACGAGACCCAGTACTTC. Encoded protein: CATSDFPPSGVDETQYF.

This chain joins TRBV20-1 and TRBJ2-3, with D possibly matching TRBD1 (6 bases). This CDR3 is built from 13 residues. Trimming removed 2 bases from V and 6 bases from J, with 12 bases in between. Germline V lookup: CDR1 DFQATT, CDR2 SNEGSKA (reference sequence). The CDR3 DNA follows: TGCAGTGCTAGATCAACAGGGTACGATACGCAGTATTTT. Encoded protein: CSARSTGYDTQYF.

V is TRBV28 and J is TRBJ1-2; tentative D call: TRBD1 (6 bases). The V gene lost 5 bases and the J gene lost 2 bases, with 15 bases spanning the gap. This CDR3 has 15 residues. Germline loops: CDR1 MDHEN, CDR2 SYDVKM. The chain's CDR3 is CASSPIDRRNYGYTF. For the CDR3, the DNA is TGTGCCAGCAGTCCGATAGACAGGAGGAACTATGGCTACACCTTC.

This rearrangement joins TRBV4-1 to TRBJ1-5; no clear D. Germline loops: CDR1 MGHRA, CDR2 YSYEKL. The CDR3 sequence is 15 residues long. The V gene lost 3 bases and the J gene lost 0 bases, with 9 bases spanning the gap. The CDR3 bases are TGCGCCAGCAGCCACGTTGGGGATAGCAATCAGCCCCAGCATTTT. Its protein product is CASSHVGDSNQPQHF.

The chain recombines TRBV28 with TRBJ2-7, with 9 bases matching TRBD1. Germline trimming cut 10 bases from V and 3 bases from J; bases unmatched to any gene: 7. This CDR3 is 13 amino acids long. Germline loops: CDR1 MDHEN, CDR2 SYDVKM. The CDR3 here is CAIQPGQGYEQYF. The CDR3 coding sequence is TGTGCCATCCAGCCGGGACAGGGCTACGAGCAGTACTTC.

This sequence joins TRBV6-1 and TRBJ2-3; 7 positions match TRBD2. Germline assignment: CDR1 MNHNS and CDR2 SASEGT. V shed 2 bases and J 4 bases; nucleotides not matched to a gene: 3. The CDR3 runs 14 residues. CDR3 in amino acids: CASSERRGADTQYF. The CDR3 region has the DNA TGTGCCAGCAGTGAACGACGGGGGGCAGATACGCAGTATTTT.

The V call is TRBV10-3, the J call TRBJ1-1; perhaps TRBD1 as D (5 bases). Trimming pared 3 bases from V and 0 bases from J, leaving 11 bases between. CDR1 is ENHRY and CDR2 is SYGVKD in the germline V gene. The CDR3 consists of 15 residues. CDR3 sequence reads: CAISDRGLMNTEAFF. The CDR3, as DNA: TGTGCCATCAGTGATAGGGGCCTGATGAACACTGAAGCTTTCTTT.

This clonotype showed up just a few times. The V gene is TRBV7-9, the J gene TRBJ1-1, with D maybe TRBD1 (5 bases). The CDR3 is 16 residues long. Germline V gene sequence: CDR1 SEHNR, CDR2 FQNEAQ (reference sequence). V lost 5 bases, J lost 1 base, and 17 bases lay in between. CDR3 region: CASSPAGGVGNTEAFF. DNA of the CDR3: TGTGCCAGCAGCCCCGCCGGGGGGGTTGGGAACACTGAAGCTTTCTTT.

This clonotype turned up a few times. The rearrangement uses TRBV20-1 and TRBJ2-5; perhaps TRBD2 as D (6 bases). The CDR3 loop spans 15 amino acids. V was shortened by 3 bases and J by 0 bases, with 14 bases between the two germline ends. From germline, CDR1 is DFQATT and CDR2 SNEGSKA (reference sequence). The CDR3 loop reads CSARGLRDYQETQYF. Written as DNA, the CDR3 is TGCAGTGCTAGGGGACTCCGGGACTACCAAGAGACCCAGTACTTC.

This chain joins TRBV7-8 and TRBJ1-2; D remains ambiguous. V lost 7 bases and J 5 bases, leaving 20 bases between the germline ends. The CDR3 totals 15 residues. From germline, CDR1 is SGHVS and CDR2 FQNEAQ. Here the CDR3 reads CASTASAGGDYGYTF. In DNA form, the CDR3 reads TGTGCCAGCACCGCTTCCGCAGGTGGCGATTATGGCTACACCTTC.

This clonotype was counted a few times. This chain connects TRBV7-9 to TRBJ2-7, with 8 bases identical to TRBD2. CDR1 and CDR2 from the germline V gene are SEHNR and FQNEAQ (reference sequence). V lost 0 bases and J lost 3; bases outside the gene matches: 10. The CDR3 length is 17 residues. The CDR3 nucleotides are TGTGCCAGCAGCTTAGCGCTAAACAGCGGGGGAAGCTACGAGCAGTACTTC. Its translation: CASSLALNSGGSYEQYF.

The rearrangement uses TRBV20-1 and TRBJ2-7; D may be TRBD2 (5 bases). Germline V gives CDR1 DFQATT, CDR2 SNEGSKA (reference sequence). The CDR3 is 15 amino acids. Trimming pared 0 bases from V and 2 bases from J, leaving 14 bases between. The CDR3 is CSARDRVLATYEQYF. CDR3 nucleotide sequence: TGCAGTGCTAGAGATCGAGTTCTAGCAACCTACGAGCAGTACTTC.

The genes are TRBV12-3 or TRBV12-4 and TRBJ2-3; TRBD1 aligns across 11 bases. This CDR3 is built from 14 residues. V lost 7 bases, J lost 4 bases, and 4 bases stayed unmatched. CDR3 in DNA: TGTGCCAGCACCGGGACAGGGGGTTCAGATACGCAGTATTTT. Its translation is CASTGTGGSDTQYF.

The chain links TRBV9 to TRBJ1-4; D is possibly TRBD1 (5 bases). Germline CDR1 is SGDLS and CDR2 is YYNGEE. V lost 3 bases, J lost 12 bases, and 18 bases lay in between. There are 14 residues in the CDR3. The DNA for the CDR3 is TGTGCCAGCAGCGCCGGGACGCAATCGGGGGAACTGTTTTTT. Residues: CASSAGTQSGELFF.

This sequence joins TRBV7-9 and TRBJ2-3; D might be TRBD2 (6 bases). V lost 1 base and J 4 bases, leaving 12 bases between the germline ends. The germline V gene has CDR1 SEHNR and CDR2 FQNEAQ (reference sequence). The CDR3 runs to 15 residues. Here the CDR3 DNA reads TGTGCCAGCAGCTTAGTAACTAGCTACTCAGATACGCAGTATTTT. Translating it yields CASSLVTSYSDTQYF.

The gene calls are TRBV20-1 and TRBJ2-3; 7 nucleotides match TRBD2. This CDR3 has 14 amino acids. From germline, CDR1 is DFQATT and CDR2 SNEGSKA (reference sequence). Trimming removed 3 bases from V and 6 bases from J; junction bases left unmatched: 9. CDR3 sequence (DNA): TGCAGTGCTAGGGGCGGAAGCGGGGAGGATACGCAGTATTTT. Amino acid sequence: CSARGGSGEDTQYF.

This clonotype has only a few counts. The chain joins TRBV7-2 to TRBJ2-7; D is undetermined. The germline gives CDR1 SGHTA, CDR2 FQGNSA. V was cut by 1 base and J by 2 bases, with 9 bases left in between. The CDR3 consists of 14 residues. This chain's CDR3 is CASSLGGYAYEQYF. The CDR3 coding sequence is TGTGCCAGCAGCTTAGGTGGTTACGCCTACGAGCAGTACTTC.

The V and J genes are TRBV12-3 or TRBV12-4 and TRBJ2-1; no firm D call. CDR3 size: 16 residues. Trimming stripped 4 bases from V and 5 bases from J, with 18 bases between. CDR3 nucleotide sequence: TGTGCCAGCAGTTCCCGAGTTCCCCTACTCCACAATGAGCAGTTCTTC. It is translated as CASSSRVPLLHNEQFF.

The sample holds a few counts of this clonotype. This rearrangement joins TRBV5-1 to TRBJ2-7, with D perhaps being TRBD1 or TRBD2 (5 bases each). The CDR3 has 14 residues. CDR1 is SGHRS, CDR2 YFSETQ, per germline. V was trimmed by 4 bases and J by 1 base, leaving 12 bases between them. The chain's CDR3 is CASSSRDPSYEQYF. In DNA, the CDR3 is TGCGCCAGCAGCAGCAGGGACCCGTCCTACGAGCAGTACTTC.

The chain couples TRBV7-8 to TRBJ2-5; 12 bases line up with TRBD2. Germline lookup yields CDR1 SGHVS and CDR2 FQNEAQ. V was pared by 5 bases and J by 1 base, with 8 bases of the junction left unmatched. The CDR3 length is 17 residues. CDR3 protein: CASSQGLAGSPQETQYF. CDR3 DNA: TGTGCCAGCAGCCAAGGACTAGCGGGGTCCCCCCAAGAGACCCAGTACTTC.